The 28 T cell receptor beta chains given below trace back to one sample, sequenced in a study of identical twins. TCRdb re-called the 5' RACE reads through MiXCR, storing one row per CDR3 protein. Here the sample spans around 250,000 distinct CDR3 sequences, approximately 8.6% being singletons. These same records also appear under a second study, on yellow fever vaccine responses in identical twins.

Sequenced sample: CD8+ T cells sorted from blood. The receptors were gathered from a young woman in good health.

The chain joins TRBV4-3 to TRBJ2-5; the match to TRBD2 covers 11 bases. After removal of 4 bases from V and 5 bases from J, the junction contained 6 bases not matched to a gene. The CDR3 length is 15 residues. Germline-derived CDR1 and CDR2 are LGHNA and YSLEER. CDR3 sequence (DNA): TGCGCCAGCAGCCGTACTAGCGGGAGTTACGAGACCCAGTACTTC. Encoded protein: CASSRTSGSYETQYF.

Ten or more counts support this clonotype. The chain employs TRBV6-5 and TRBJ2-1; 7 nucleotides line up with TRBD1. V was pared by 8 bases and J by 7 bases, with 2 bases of the junction left unmatched. CDR1 and CDR2 (germline): MNHEY, SVGAGI. The CDR3 contains 11 residues. Here the CDR3 reads CASVRGNEQFF. In DNA form, the CDR3 reads TGTGCCAGCGTCAGGGGGAATGAGCAGTTCTTC.

A few counts support this clonotype. The chain carries TRBV4-1 and TRBJ1-5, with 7 bases matching TRBD1. CDR1 is MGHRA, CDR2 YSYEKL, per germline. The CDR3 runs 18 residues. V shed 0 bases, J shed 5 bases, and the junction held 13 bases outside the gene matches. The CDR3 is CASSQDVRGGGKDQPQHF. The CDR3 DNA reads TGCGCCAGCAGCCAAGACGTTCGGGGAGGGGGCAAGGATCAGCCCCAGCATTTT.

This clonotype was recorded a few times. The J gene is TRBJ1-2, the V gene TRBV7-9; TRBD1 aligns across 8 bases. Losses at the gene ends were 5 bases for V and 6 bases for J; bases not matched to a gene: 5. This CDR3 comprises 13 residues. Germline CDR1 and CDR2: SEHNR and FQNEAQ (reference sequence). CDR3 in amino acids: CASSPRQGHGYTF. In nucleotides, the CDR3 is TGTGCCAGCAGCCCTAGACAGGGGCATGGCTACACCTTC. Using reference TRBV7-9 and TRBJ1-2 for the parts outside the CDR3, the full variable domain is DTGVSQNPRHKITKRGQNVTFRCDPISEHNRLYWYRQTLGQGPEFLTYFQNEAQLEKSRLLSDRFSAERPKGSFSTLEIQRTEQGDSAMYLCASSPRQGHGYTFGSGTRLTVV.

The chain combines TRBV5-1 with TRBJ2-7; no reliable D call. Germline V gene data show CDR1 as SGHRS and CDR2 as YFSETQ. The CDR3 spans 14 residues. Trimming stripped 0 bases from V and 0 bases from J, with 7 bases between. CDR3 bases: TGCGCCAGCAGCTTGGTGTCAGCCTCCTACGAGCAGTACTTC. Its protein product is CASSLVSASYEQYF. The entire variable domain, with the rest obtained from reference TRBV5-1 and TRBJ2-7, is as follows: KAGVTQTPRYLIKTRGQQVTLSCSPISGHRSVSWYQQTPGQGLQFLFEYFSETQRNKGNFPGRFSGRQFSNSRSEMNVSTLELGDSALYLCASSLVSASYEQYFGPGTRLTVT.

This clonotype was seen ten or more times. This sequence joins TRBV12-3 or TRBV12-4 and TRBJ2-3; 11 positions agree with TRBD2. The V gene end was trimmed by 6 bases and the J gene end by 1 base; junction bases not matched to a gene: 9. The CDR3 contains 17 residues. CDR3 coding DNA: TGTGCCAGCAGCACACTTCTAGCGGGAGGTGGCACAGATACGCAGTATTTT. Amino acid sequence: CASSTLLAGGGTDTQYF.

This clonotype was counted ten times or more. The chain is built from TRBV9 and TRBJ2-3; the D gene is possibly TRBD2 (6 bases). Germline values: CDR1 SGDLS, CDR2 YYNGEE. Trimming pared 0 bases from V and 5 bases from J, leaving 10 bases between. The CDR3 covers 14 residues. CDR3 sequence: CASSVATSLDTQYF. The CDR3 DNA is TGTGCCAGCAGCGTAGCCACTAGCCTAGATACGCAGTATTTT.

This clonotype was counted ten times or more. CDR3: CASRTPNRFNSPLHF. The DNA for the CDR3 is TGTGCCAGCAGGACGCCCAACAGATTCAATTCACCCCTCCACTTT. The chain is built from TRBV27 and TRBJ1-6, with D hard to call. The CDR3 loop spans 15 amino acids. Germline V gene sequence: CDR1 MNHEY, CDR2 SMNVEV (reference sequence). Trimming pared 6 bases from V and 7 bases from J, leaving 16 bases between.

The CDR3 DNA follows: TGTGCCGCCCACGAGGCCCCGACCCACACAGATACGCAGTATTTT. Its protein is CAAHEAPTHTDTQYF. V gene TRBV10-3 combines with J gene TRBJ2-3; D gene ambiguous. This CDR3 comprises 15 residues. Deletions cut 11 bases from V and 2 bases from J, with 20 bases between. Germline V gene data show CDR1 as ENHRY and CDR2 as SYGVKD.

This clonotype came up many times. The rearrangement uses TRBV15 and TRBJ2-7; a possible D gene is TRBD2 (6 bases). The CDR3 is 15 residues long. V was pared by 5 bases and J by 7 bases, with 21 bases between. Per the germline V gene, CDR1 is LNHNV and CDR2 is YYDKDF (reference sequence). CDR3 nucleotides: TGTGCCACCAGCCCTTCGACCCGGGGAGGTATAGAGCAGTACTTC. It is translated as CATSPSTRGGIEQYF.

This clonotype turned up a few times. V and J are TRBV7-3 and TRBJ2-6; perhaps TRBD2 as D (6 bases). Germline V gives CDR1 SGHTA, CDR2 FQGTGA. The ends were cut back, 4 bases at V and 0 bases at J, with 16 bases in the middle. This CDR3 comprises 18 residues. CDR3 sequence (DNA): TGTGCCAGCAGCTCGACCGGGGGACCTGTCTCTGGGGCCAACGTCCTGACTTTC. Its translation: CASSSTGGPVSGANVLTF.

In its sample, this clonotype was seen a few times. The V call is TRBV9, the J call TRBJ2-1; 9 nucleotides match TRBD1. The germline V gene encodes CDR1 SGDLS and CDR2 YYNGEE. The V gene end was trimmed by 0 bases and the J gene end by 7 bases; junction bases not matched to a gene: 8. This CDR3 has 16 residues. Written as DNA, the CDR3 is TGTGCCAGCAGCGTAGTGCGTACAGGGGGCCGGAATGAGCAGTTCTTC. Its protein is CASSVVRTGGRNEQFF.

This clonotype was found a few times. CDR3 region: CASSPYLRDEQYF. In DNA, the CDR3 is TGTGCCAGCAGTCCCTATTTACGCGACGAGCAGTACTTC. The chain links TRBV27 to TRBJ2-7, with unresolved D. Germline values: CDR1 MNHEY, CDR2 SMNVEV (reference sequence). Deletions cut 5 bases from V and 5 bases from J, with 13 bases between. The length of the CDR3 is 13 residues.

The chain recombines TRBV20-1 with TRBJ2-7, with D unclear. The CDR3 loop spans 13 amino acids. The germline V and J ends were trimmed by 6 bases and 2 bases, with 14 bases remaining between them. Per the germline V gene, CDR1 is DFQATT and CDR2 is SNEGSKA (reference sequence). The CDR3 DNA follows: TGCAGTGCGGAGACAAAAACCGCCTACGAGCAGTACTTC. Protein: CSAETKTAYEQYF.

At least ten counts were recorded for this clonotype. The chain employs TRBV11-1 and TRBJ1-1, with D possibly TRBD1 on 6 matching bases. The CDR3 length is 21 residues. Looked up from germline, CDR1 is SGHAT and CDR2 is FQDESV (reference sequence). The ends were cut back, 6 bases at V and 2 bases at J, with 34 bases in the middle. The CDR3 spells CASRLSAGGKDGVVSNTEAFF. The DNA for the CDR3 is TGTGCCAGCAGATTGAGTGCCGGGGGCAAGGACGGAGTAGTGTCAAACACTGAAGCTTTCTTT.

The CDR3 sequence: CASTPLRSRAADTQYF. In DNA form, the CDR3 reads TGTGCCAGCACGCCTTTGCGGTCAAGGGCGGCAGATACGCAGTATTTT. V gene TRBV6-2 or TRBV6-3 combines with J gene TRBJ2-3; D remains unclear. From germline, CDR1 is MNHEY and CDR2 SVGEGT. The CDR3 has 16 amino acids. V was clipped by 7 bases and J by 4 bases, with 21 bases between them.

This clonotype has a handful of counts. V is TRBV25-1 and J is TRBJ2-4; TRBD1 aligns across 7 bases. CDR1 MGHDK and CDR2 SYGVNS come from the germline V gene. This CDR3 has 15 residues. With 0 bases clipped from V and 9 bases from J, the junction kept 8 bases outside the gene matches. CDR3 in DNA: TGTGCCAGCAGTGAATATGGGGGCTCAGGGGGCATTCAGTACTTC. It encodes CASSEYGGSGGIQYF. The full variable domain, its missing parts supplied by reference TRBV25-1 and TRBJ2-4, is EADIYQTPRYLVIGTGKKITLECSQTMGHDKMYWYQQDPGMELHLIHYSYGVNSTEKGDLSSESTVSRIRTEHFPLTLESARPSHTSQYLCASSEYGGSGGIQYFGAGTRLSVL.

This rearrangement joins TRBV4-3 to TRBJ2-7, with a tentative D call TRBD2 (6 bases). V was clipped by 0 bases and J by 12 bases, with 15 bases between them. The germline V gene has CDR1 LGHNA and CDR2 YSLEER. The CDR3 contains 13 residues. CDR3 sequence: CASSQDLLATMYF. The CDR3 coding sequence is TGCGCCAGCAGCCAAGATCTGCTAGCGACAATGTACTTC.

At least ten counts were recorded for this clonotype. The rearrangement uses TRBV7-8 and TRBJ2-7; no definite D call. The CDR3 sequence is 13 residues long. V lost 1 base and J 7 bases, leaving 11 bases between the germline ends. Germline lookup yields CDR1 SGHVS and CDR2 FQNEAQ. CDR3 sequence (DNA): TGTGCCAGCAGCTTAGAGGTCCGGTGGGAGCAGTACTTC. Amino acid sequence: CASSLEVRWEQYF.

This clonotype was seen repeatedly, ten times or more. This sequence joins TRBV7-9 and TRBJ2-5, with D perhaps given as TRBD1 or TRBD2 (5 bases each). This CDR3 contains 15 residues. Germline V gene sequence: CDR1 SEHNR, CDR2 FQNEAQ (reference sequence). With 1 base removed from V and 0 bases from J, the gap between germline ends came to 9 bases. In nucleotides, the CDR3 is TGTGCCAGCAGCTTAGAGGGGACCCACCAAGAGACCCAGTACTTC. This translates into CASSLEGTHQETQYF.

This sequence joins TRBV6-2 or TRBV6-3 and TRBJ2-7; 9 positions agree with TRBD1. Germline-derived CDR1 and CDR2 are MNHEY and SVGEGT. The V gene end was trimmed by 6 bases and the J gene end by 4 bases; junction bases not matched to a gene: 10. The CDR3 length is 15 residues. The CDR3 nucleotides read TGTGCCAGCAGAGCCCTCTGGGACAGGGATTACGAGCAGTACTTC. Protein sequence: CASRALWDRDYEQYF.

This clonotype came up a few times. The chain's CDR3 is CASSYWDRGLDTQYF. CDR3 DNA: TGTGCCAGCAGTTACTGGGACAGGGGGCTTGATACGCAGTATTTT. The chain carries TRBV6-5 and TRBJ2-3; 12 positions agree with TRBD1. The ends lost 1 base at V and 6 bases at J; junction bases unmatched: 2. The CDR3 is 15 amino acids. The germline gives CDR1 MNHEY, CDR2 SVGAGI.

J is TRBJ2-1 and V is TRBV27; no reliable D call. The CDR3 runs to 15 residues. CDR1 is MNHEY, CDR2 SMNVEV, per germline (reference sequence). V shed 5 bases and J shed 5 bases, with 16 bases lying between them. CDR3 loop: CASSPQLWTDNEQFF. In nucleotides, the CDR3 is TGTGCCAGCAGTCCGCAACTTTGGACGGACAATGAGCAGTTCTTC.

This clonotype has a count of ten or more. This chain joins TRBV7-2 and TRBJ2-5; D is unclear. Trimming removed 0 bases at V and 4 bases at J, with 6 bases between. The germline CDR1 and CDR2 sequences are SGHTA and FQGNSA. The CDR3 loop spans 13 amino acids. The CDR3, as DNA: TGTGCCAGCAGCTTAGCGACTCCAGAGACCCAGTACTTC. It codes for CASSLATPETQYF.

This chain uses TRBV20-1 with TRBJ2-3, with no clear D. V gave up 0 bases and J gave up 0 bases, with 13 bases separating them. The CDR3 runs to 16 residues. CDR1 is DFQATT and CDR2 is SNEGSKA in the germline V gene (reference sequence). For the CDR3, the DNA is TGCAGTGCTAGAGATCTCCTGCTCGGAAGCACAGATACGCAGTATTTT. It specifies CSARDLLLGSTDTQYF.

This clonotype occurred once. The chain has TRBV6-5 and TRBJ2-1; 7 positions agree with TRBD2. The CDR3 is 14 amino acids. Trimming removed 2 bases from V and 9 bases from J; junction bases left unmatched: 7. Germline-derived CDR1 and CDR2 are MNHEY and SVGAGI. The chain's CDR3 is CASSYGGEVGEQFF. As DNA, the CDR3 is TGTGCCAGCAGTTACGGGGGGGAGGTGGGTGAGCAGTTCTTC.

This clonotype was counted only a few times. The gene calls are TRBV5-1 and TRBJ2-2; D perhaps matches TRBD2 (5 bases). Germline V CDR1 and CDR2: SGHRS, YFSETQ. This CDR3 comprises 14 residues. V dropped 4 bases and J dropped 3 bases, with 10 bases sitting between them. The CDR3 here is CASSRNGDTGELFF. CDR3 nucleotide sequence: TGCGCCAGCAGCCGGAACGGGGACACCGGGGAGCTGTTTTTT.

The rearrangement uses TRBV5-1 and TRBJ2-1, with D perhaps assigned TRBD1 or TRBD2 (5 bases each). The germline V gene encodes CDR1 SGHRS and CDR2 YFSETQ. V lost 1 base and J lost 4, with 15 bases in between. The CDR3 is made up of 16 amino acids. The CDR3: CASSLNEWGFYNEQFF. CDR3 nucleotides: TGCGCCAGCAGCTTGAACGAATGGGGGTTTTACAATGAGCAGTTCTTC.